The T cell receptor beta chain under discussion was sequenced for a study of blood T cell repertoires in COVID-19 (dated by TCRdb to the early 2020s). General notes on the study: The collaborator samples originated in the United States, Italy and Spain and spanned the acute and convalescent phases of COVID-19. The material from the prospective study consisted of cDNA or gDNA derived from T cells, B-cell-depleted T cells, or PBMCs. The dataset comprised deeply sampled blood TCRbeta repertoires from subjects exposed to, actively infected with, or recovered from COVID-19. Nearly every sample came with metadata listing a de-identified subject ID, COVID-19 status, age in years and sex. The samples were drawn from the first 160 participants of the ongoing ImmuneRACE study and from over 950 subjects provided by 6 global collaborators. Where available, HLA class I and class II types were obtained from metadata supplied by the sample provider rather than from assay-based typing. The repertoires were released in a freely available public database intended as a resource for research on the immune response to SARS-CoV-2. General conclusions and limits of the study: The quantity of clinical and demographic metadata differed by source and by participant and was supplied without curation.

As concerns this clone: Its specific antigen is unknown. No clone much larger than this one lies a single base away; base qualities are absent.

TCRbeta CDR3 regions were amplified from genomic DNA using the immunoSEQ Assay, a bias-controlled multiplex PCR. The study's own analysis went as follows. Within the assay, amplification of reference gene primers was used to estimate how many nucleated cells each sample contained. To quantify the absolute abundance of each unique TCRbeta CDR3 rearrangement, sequence reads were collapsed and filtered. Productive Simpson clonality was computed per sample as the square root of Simpson's diversity index over productive rearrangements. Sourced from immuneACCESS, this table was stored by TCRdb with only in-frame sequences that have V and J called. A share of the clones is absent; for the studies checked, an unresolved V gene accounts for under half, and the remainder has no known explanation. V and J calls and clone size are copied from that table; D and trimming were computed from the DNA. The sample table records about 32,000 clones; around 88% of these occur just once. The ten largest clones capture roughly 5% of the sample.

Whole blood was collected in K2EDTA tubes by collaborating institutions according to the institutions' own protocols. For TCRbeta analysis, collaborator samples were shipped as frozen whole blood, as isolated PBMCs, or as DNA extracted from either sample type. Material for sequencing was peripheral blood. This receptor was identified in a woman aged 70-85 years with active COVID-19.

The bases read TGCGCCAGCAGCCAATACAGTCACGGGGAGCTGTTTTTT. Its amino acids are CASSQYSHGELFF. The V and J segments used are TRBV4-1 and TRBJ2-2, with no confident D gene call. According to the germline V gene, CDR1 reads MGHRA and CDR2 reads YSYEKL. V and J are truncated by 2 bases and 7 bases respectively, leaving an intervening sequence of 8 bases. Counted from cysteine to phenylalanine, this CDR3 has 13 amino acids. CDR3 DNA only is kept here, 39 bases in frame from base 1.